This TCR beta chain comes out of a study of a mutant IDH1 vaccine in newly diagnosed glioma (dated by TCRdb to the early 2020s). Looking at the study overall: Across visits V03 through V10, patients got a total of eight vaccinations, given in weeks 1, 3, 5, 7, 11, 15, 19 and 23. In the chemotherapy-containing groups, vaccination started alongside temozolomide cycles, whereas in patients who had radiotherapy alone it started 4-6 weeks after radiotherapy. Of the approximately 29 treated patients, about 62% were male and 37.5% were female, and a mean age of roughly 37 years was recorded. Before enrollment, most patients had been given radiochemotherapy with temozolomide as standard therapy, while the rest had received either radiotherapy alone or temozolomide alone. Peripheral blood was drawn at six visits: V03 (baseline), V05, V07, V10, V12 and V13. Longitudinal TCRB deep sequencing was done for 25 treated patients, wherever samples were available for exploratory analyses.

Here is what the overall study found, with its caveats: Vaccine-induced immune responses across multiple MHC alleles were detected in 90% to 95% of patients. Changes in the top peripheral T cell clonotypes picked up by TCRB sequencing did not appear to be linked to pseudoprogression. According to the authors, sample limitations meant that analyses of patient blood samples could not be reproduced. Availability determined which PBMC samples were chosen for TCRB deep sequencing.

The sample's time point label is to be understood as: week 23, last vaccination. Every vaccine dose consisted of 300 ug of a 20-mer mutant IDH1 peptide in Montanide, administered subcutaneously together with topical imiquimod. The donors had newly diagnosed IDH1-mutant astrocytomas of WHO grade 3 or 4 that showed loss of nuclear ATRX. The samples were drawn from NOA16, a multicentre, single-arm, open-label phase I trial in Germany that tested a mutant IDH1 peptide vaccine in humans for the first time. The DNeasy Blood and Tissue Kit was used to extract genomic DNA from EDTA blood for TCRB sequencing. Concerning this clone: The antigen it binds to is not known. No much larger clonotype is one base removed from it; base qualities were not supplied.

Library preparation was by the immunoSEQ multiplex PCR assay. Rearranged TCR beta chain sequences were amplified with the hsTCRB Kit following the manufacturer's protocol. Sequencing of TCRB libraries was carried out on an Illumina MiSeq. On the study's bioinformatics: The kit vendor's proprietary platform handled demultiplexing, trimming and gene mapping. TCRdb retrieved this table from immuneACCESS and kept in-frame rearrangements only. Not all clones are present; in checked studies, unresolved V genes account for under half, and no reason is known for the remainder. That table furnishes V, J and clone size, whereas the DNA furnished D and trimming. The sample data list 50,000 to 85,000 clones, and about 87% of these were observed just once. The ten largest clones represent 13% of the sample. This sequence was found in a man aged 18 to 35 with glioma. The sample in question was PBMCs, obtained from a glioma patient whose treatment included an IDH1 peptide vaccine.

The sequenced DNA: TGTGCCAGCAGCTCGGGGACAGGGAGTCGTTCACCCCTCCACTTT. Its translation reads: CASSSGTGSRSPLHF. The rearrangement joined TRBV5-4 to TRBJ1-6; 9 central nucleotides agree with TRBD1. For this chain, trimming is 3 bases at the V end and 9 bases at the J end, and the number of junction bases without a gene match is 7. The germline V gene (reference sequence) supplies CDR1 SGHNT and CDR2 YYREEE. The CDR3 spans 15 residues, from the cysteine through the phenylalanine. The retained sequence is limited to the CDR3, 45 bases, with the frame set at the first base.